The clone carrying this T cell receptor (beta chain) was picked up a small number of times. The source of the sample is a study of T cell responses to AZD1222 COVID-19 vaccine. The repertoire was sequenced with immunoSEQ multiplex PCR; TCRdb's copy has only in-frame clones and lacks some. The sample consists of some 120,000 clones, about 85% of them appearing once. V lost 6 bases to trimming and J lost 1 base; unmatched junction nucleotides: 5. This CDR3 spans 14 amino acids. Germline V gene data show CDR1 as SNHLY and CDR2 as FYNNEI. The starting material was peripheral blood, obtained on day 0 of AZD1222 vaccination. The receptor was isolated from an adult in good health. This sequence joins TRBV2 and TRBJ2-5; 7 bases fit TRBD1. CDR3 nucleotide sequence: TGTGCCAGCAGCGAAAGGGACAGCCAAGAGACCCAGTACTTC. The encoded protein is CASSERDSQETQYF.